This T cell receptor beta chain was identified in a study of beta chain features in type 1 diabetes. V was cut by 5 bases and J by 10 bases, with 18 bases left in between. The germline CDR1 and CDR2 sequences are SGHTA and FQGNSA. There are 15 residues in the CDR3. This clone was detected a few times. The study reverse transcribed the entire isolated RNA, so it sequenced expressed TCRB transcripts. Profiling relied on immunoSEQ multiplex PCR, and the TCRdb table lists in-frame clones only, not all of them. The sample records 150,000 or so clones, 9.7% being singletons. The rearrangement uses TRBV7-2 and TRBJ1-6, with D possibly matching TRBD1 (6 bases). The source material was central memory CD4+ T cells from blood. The sequence derives from a woman between 40 and 50 years old in good health. CDR3 sequence (DNA): TGTGCCAGCAGCGATAGGACACAGGGATGGTCACCCCTCCACTTT. It encodes CASSDRTQGWSPLHF.